The 21 T cell receptor beta chains presented below share a single source sample, sequenced in a study of blood T cell repertoires in COVID-19. Sequencing was performed with immunoSEQ multiplex PCR; in TCRdb, only in-frame clones are kept and a portion is missing. The sample holds roughly 200,000 clones, more than 70% seen once. What was sequenced was peripheral blood. These receptors were taken from a woman of 80 years or more with active or convalescent COVID-19.

This chain connects TRBV3-1 (or the pseudogene TRBV3-2) to TRBJ2-6; D perhaps matches TRBD1 (5 bases). The germline gives CDR1 LGHDT, CDR2 YNNKEL (reference sequence). The CDR3 is made up of 14 amino acids. V shed 6 bases and J shed 4 bases, with 10 bases lying between them. The CDR3 protein is CASRAGRGANVLTF. The DNA for the CDR3 is TGTGCCAGCAGGGCAGGGCGCGGGGCCAACGTCCTGACTTTC.

The rearrangement uses TRBV5-4 and TRBJ2-5; 12 positions match TRBD2. Losses at the gene ends were 0 bases for V and 6 bases for J; bases not matched to a gene: 6. The CDR3 is 16 amino acids. Germline CDR1 reads SGHNT; CDR2 reads YYREEE (reference sequence). The CDR3 loop is CASSLGGLAGMQTQYF. CDR3 sequence (DNA): TGTGCCAGCAGCTTGGGAGGACTAGCGGGGATGCAGACCCAGTACTTC.

This chain joins TRBV5-5 and TRBJ1-2; D unresolved. In germline, CDR1 is SGHKS, CDR2 YYEKEE (reference sequence). Trimming removed 2 bases at V and 4 bases at J, with 12 bases between. The CDR3 has 14 residues. The DNA of the CDR3 is TGTGCCAGCAGCTTAAGAGAGGTGCCCTATGGCTACACCTTC. Translation gives CASSLREVPYGYTF.

This clone appeared once. V and J are TRBV5-1 and TRBJ1-1; 10 bases match TRBD1. This CDR3 is 15 amino acids long. J gave up 3 bases and V 3 bases, and 5 bases lay outside the gene matches. Germline CDR1 SGHRS, CDR2 YFSETQ. CDR3 sequence (DNA): TGCGCCAGCAGCTCGTCAGGACAGGGGGACACTGAAGCTTTCTTT. It translates to CASSSSGQGDTEAFF.

With regard to this clone: Additional DNA sequences in this sample encode the identical CDR3. The CDR3 reads CASSPSGDTEAFF. The CDR3 DNA reads TGTGCCAGCTCACCATCAGGGGATACTGAAGCTTTCTTT. The V and J genes are TRBV18 and TRBJ1-1; D might be TRBD1 (6 bases). The germline V gene has CDR1 KGHSH and CDR2 LQKENI. V lost 2 bases to trimming and J lost 5 bases, with 9 bases between them. This CDR3 comprises 13 residues. Based on the CDR3 plus reference TRBV18 and TRBJ1-1, the full variable domain is NAGVMQNPRHLVRRRGQEARLRCSPMKGHSHVYWYRQLPEEGLKFMVYLQKENIIDESGMPKERFSAEFPKEGPSILRIQQVVRGDSAAYFCASSPSGDTEAFFGQGTRLTVV.

The rearrangement joins TRBV6-6 to TRBJ1-1; no definite D call. The germline CDR1 and CDR2 sequences are MNHNY and SVGAGI (reference sequence). V was shortened by 6 bases and J by 1 base, with 12 bases between the two germline ends. The CDR3 has 14 amino acids. CDR3 in DNA: TGTGCCAGCAGCCGGACGGGAAAGAACACTGAAGCTTTCTTT. It encodes CASSRTGKNTEAFF.

This clone was seen a few times. The J gene is TRBJ1-1, the V gene TRBV27; TRBD1 is a possible D gene (5 bases). Per germline, CDR1 MNHEY and CDR2 SMNVEV (reference sequence). The CDR3 runs 13 residues. With 7 bases removed from V and 3 bases from J, the gap between germline ends came to 12 bases. CDR3 sequence reads: CASTRNRYTEAFF. The CDR3 region has the DNA TGTGCCAGCACCCGGAACAGGTACACTGAAGCTTTCTTT.

The V gene is TRBV14, the J gene TRBJ1-2; TRBD1 might be the D (5 bases). The CDR3 loop spans 19 amino acids. Looked up from germline, CDR1 is SGHDN and CDR2 is FVKESK. V was cut by 0 bases and J by 4 bases, with 24 bases left in between. The CDR3, as DNA: TGTGCCAGCAGCCAAGAAGGGCGCCCAGGGAAGGTTGTAGGCTATGGCTACACCTTC. Amino acids: CASSQEGRPGKVVGYGYTF.

The chain combines TRBV29-1 with TRBJ2-5, with a weak D call TRBD1 (7 bases). Germline values: CDR1 SQVTM, CDR2 ANQGSEA. V dropped 4 bases and J dropped 2 bases, with 17 bases sitting between them. CDR3 length: 15 residues. CDR3 sequence (DNA): TGCAGCGTTGTAAAGGGGGCGGGACAGCAAGAGACCCAGTACTTC. As protein: CSVVKGAGQQETQYF.

The gene calls are TRBV28 and TRBJ1-1; TRBD1 matches at 7 bases. There are 11 residues in the CDR3. With V trimmed by 10 bases and J by 10 bases, 9 bases remained unmatched. Germline lookup yields CDR1 MDHEN and CDR2 SYDVKM. CDR3 nucleotides: TGTGCCATCACATCGCAGGGGGGAGCTTTCTTT. Protein product: CAITSQGGAFF.

This clone was counted only a few times. This chain links TRBV5-4 with TRBJ2-3; 10 bases map to TRBD1. Germline V gene sequence: CDR1 SGHNT, CDR2 YYREEE (reference sequence). This CDR3 contains 15 residues. V was clipped by 0 bases and J by 3 bases; unmatched bases: 1. The CDR3 sequence is CASSLVGQGTDTQYF. CDR3 in DNA: TGTGCCAGCAGCTTGGTGGGACAGGGGACAGATACGCAGTATTTT.

V and J are TRBV3-1 (or the pseudogene TRBV3-2) and TRBJ2-3; D may be TRBD2 (6 bases). The V end was cut by 2 bases, the J end by 9 bases, with 18 bases between. Germline V CDR1 and CDR2: LGHDT, YNNKEL (reference sequence). CDR3 length equals 15 residues. The CDR3 region is CASSQSPGAGGTQYF. DNA of the CDR3: TGTGCCAGCAGCCAATCCCCCGGGGCCGGGGGAACGCAGTATTTT.

The chain uses TRBV5-1 and TRBJ2-7, with 9 bases matching TRBD1. In germline, CDR1 is SGHRS, CDR2 YFSETQ. This CDR3 region has 15 residues. The trim removed 0 bases at V and 6 bases at J, leaving 7 bases unmatched. Written as DNA, the CDR3 is TGCGCCAGCAGCTTGGGTCTTGGGACAGGGATCGAGCAGTACTTC. As protein: CASSLGLGTGIEQYF.

The chain recombines TRBV28 with TRBJ1-5, with TRBD1 matching 7 bases. Germline CDR1 reads MDHEN; CDR2 reads SYDVKM. The CDR3 totals 16 residues. Trimming at V came to 2 bases and at J to 5 bases, leaving 9 bases not matched to a gene. DNA for the CDR3: TGTGCCAGCAGTTTACGGGGACAGTTTTCCGATCAGCCCCAGCATTTT. Amino acids: CASSLRGQFSDQPQHF.

CDR3 sequence (DNA): TGTGCCACCGTCTATGGCTACACCTTC. Its translation is CATVYGYTF. The chain has TRBV28 and TRBJ1-2; D unclear. CDR3 length: 9 residues. The germline V and J ends were trimmed by 10 bases and 4 bases, with 4 bases remaining between them. Looked up from germline, CDR1 is MDHEN and CDR2 is SYDVKM.

The chain uses TRBV18 and TRBJ2-2; D call uncertain. CDR1 is KGHSH and CDR2 is LQKENI in the germline V gene. Trimming cost V 6 bases and J 4 bases, with 9 bases left between them. This CDR3 is built from 13 residues. This CDR3 is CASSLSVTGELFF. For the CDR3, the DNA is TGTGCCAGCTCCCTGAGCGTCACCGGGGAGCTGTTTTTT.

The rearrangement joins TRBV28 to TRBJ2-5, with 9 bases aligning to TRBD1. Germline V CDR1 and CDR2: MDHEN, SYDVKM. The CDR3 contains 14 residues. The trim removed 5 bases at V and 3 bases at J, leaving 4 bases unmatched. The CDR3 is CASSGWTGEETQYF. CDR3 in DNA: TGTGCCAGCAGTGGCTGGACAGGGGAAGAGACCCAGTACTTC. The whole variable domain, remainder taken from reference TRBV28 and TRBJ2-5, is DVKVTQSSRYLVKRTGEKVFLECVQDMDHENMFWYRQDPGLGLRLIYFSYDVKMKEKGDIPEGYSVSREKKERFSLILESASTNQTSMYLCASSGWTGEETQYFGPGTRLLVL.

This chain links TRBV5-1 with TRBJ1-2; 10 positions match TRBD1. V was clipped by 0 bases and J by 8 bases; unmatched bases: 4. Germline V lookup: CDR1 SGHRS, CDR2 YFSETQ. CDR3 size: 14 residues. The CDR3 is CASSLGQGAGGYTF. The DNA for the CDR3 is TGCGCCAGCAGCTTGGGACAGGGGGCTGGGGGCTACACCTTC.

A word on this clone: Other DNA variants within this sample encode the same CDR3. The rearrangement joins TRBV5-4 to TRBJ2-5; 11 bases map to TRBD2. CDR1 SGHNT and CDR2 YYREEE come from the germline V gene (reference sequence). The trim removed 4 bases at V and 2 bases at J, leaving 7 bases unmatched. The CDR3 consists of 16 residues. The CDR3 nucleotides read TGTGCCAGCAGCCCCGGGACTAGCGGAAATCAAGAGACCCAGTACTTC. The encoded protein is CASSPGTSGNQETQYF.

V and J are TRBV9 and TRBJ1-1, with a weak D call TRBD1 (5 bases). CDR1 SGDLS and CDR2 YYNGEE come from the germline V gene. V lost 4 bases, J lost 5 bases, and 18 bases lay in between. This CDR3 spans 15 amino acids. The CDR3 DNA sequence: TGTGCCAGCAGCCCCTTCTTAAGGGGAGGGACTGAAGCTTTCTTT. This encodes CASSPFLRGGTEAFF.

This chain joins TRBV21-1 and TRBJ2-5; TRBD1 reflects the table's D call only, with no check against the DNA. TRBV21-1 is annotated as a pseudogene. This CDR3 has 16 amino acids. For the CDR3, the DNA is TGTGCCAGCAGCAAAAGGAGACAGGGCATAACGGAGACCCAGTACTTC. Protein: CASSKRRQGITETQYF.